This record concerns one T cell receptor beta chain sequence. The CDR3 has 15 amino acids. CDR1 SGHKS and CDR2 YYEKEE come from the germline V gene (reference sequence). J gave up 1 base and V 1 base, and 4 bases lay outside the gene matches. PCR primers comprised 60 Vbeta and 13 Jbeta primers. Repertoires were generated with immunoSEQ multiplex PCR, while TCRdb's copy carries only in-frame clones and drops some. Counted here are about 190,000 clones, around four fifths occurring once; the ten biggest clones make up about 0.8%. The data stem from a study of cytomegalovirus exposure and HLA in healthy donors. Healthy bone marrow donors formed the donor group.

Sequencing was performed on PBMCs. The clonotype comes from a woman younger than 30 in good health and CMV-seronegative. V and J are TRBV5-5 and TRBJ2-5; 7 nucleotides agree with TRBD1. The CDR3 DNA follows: TGTGCCAGCAGCTTGATGGGACAGACCCAAGAGACCCAGTACTTC. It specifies CASSLMGQTQETQYF.